These 2 T cell receptor beta chains share one sample of origin, sequenced in a study of blood T cell repertoires in COVID-19. Assay: immunoSEQ multiplex PCR; the TCRdb copy retains only in-frame clones and omits some. The sample carries 300,000 to 400,000 clones, 87% recorded once. Sequencing input: peripheral blood. Source of these receptors: a woman aged 45-59 years with COVID-19, enrolled during active disease.

The genes are TRBV18 and TRBJ1-3; D unresolved. Germline CDR1 KGHSH, CDR2 LQKENI. The CDR3 runs 16 residues. V dropped 2 bases and J dropped 0 bases, with 11 bases sitting between them. CDR3 amino acids: CASSPSLTSSGNTIYF. The DNA for the CDR3 is TGTGCCAGCTCACCATCACTCACGAGCTCTGGAAACACCATATATTTT.

The chain uses TRBV11-3 and TRBJ2-5; D gene ambiguous. Germline lookup yields CDR1 SGHNT and CDR2 YENEEA. With 5 bases removed from V and 5 bases from J, the gap between germline ends came to 6 bases. The CDR3 spans 11 residues. The CDR3 bases are TGTGCCAGCAGCCGGGTGGAGACCCAGTACTTC. Translated: CASSRVETQYF.